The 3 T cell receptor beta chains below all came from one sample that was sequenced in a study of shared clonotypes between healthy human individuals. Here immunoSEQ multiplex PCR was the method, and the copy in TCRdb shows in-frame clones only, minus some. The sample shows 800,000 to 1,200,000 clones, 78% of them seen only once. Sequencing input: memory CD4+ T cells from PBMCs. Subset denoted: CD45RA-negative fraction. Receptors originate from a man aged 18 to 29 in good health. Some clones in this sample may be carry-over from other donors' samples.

The CDR3 is CASSRRTAEGGANVLTF. CDR3 bases: TGTGCCAGCAGCCGGAGGACAGCCGAAGGTGGGGCCAACGTCCTGACTTTC. V usage is TRBV5-4 and J usage is TRBJ2-6, with D possibly matching TRBD1 (6 bases). The length of the CDR3 is 17 residues. Germline V lookup: CDR1 SGHNT, CDR2 YYREEE (reference sequence). V was trimmed by 4 bases and J by 3 bases, leaving 17 bases between them.

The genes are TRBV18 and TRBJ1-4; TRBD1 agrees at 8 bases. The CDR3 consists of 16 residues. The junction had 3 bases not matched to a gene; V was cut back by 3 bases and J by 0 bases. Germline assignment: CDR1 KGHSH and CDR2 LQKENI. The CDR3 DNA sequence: TGTGCCAGCTCACCGGGACAGGTTACAACTAATGAAAAACTGTTTTTT. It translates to CASSPGQVTTNEKLFF.

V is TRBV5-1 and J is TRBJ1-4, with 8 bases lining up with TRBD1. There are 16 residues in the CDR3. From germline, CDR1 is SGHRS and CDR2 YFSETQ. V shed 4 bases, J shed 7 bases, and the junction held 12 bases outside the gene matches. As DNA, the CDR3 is TGCGCCAGCAGCCGCATCCCCGGGACAGGACTTGAAAAACTGTTTTTT. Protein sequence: CASSRIPGTGLEKLFF.